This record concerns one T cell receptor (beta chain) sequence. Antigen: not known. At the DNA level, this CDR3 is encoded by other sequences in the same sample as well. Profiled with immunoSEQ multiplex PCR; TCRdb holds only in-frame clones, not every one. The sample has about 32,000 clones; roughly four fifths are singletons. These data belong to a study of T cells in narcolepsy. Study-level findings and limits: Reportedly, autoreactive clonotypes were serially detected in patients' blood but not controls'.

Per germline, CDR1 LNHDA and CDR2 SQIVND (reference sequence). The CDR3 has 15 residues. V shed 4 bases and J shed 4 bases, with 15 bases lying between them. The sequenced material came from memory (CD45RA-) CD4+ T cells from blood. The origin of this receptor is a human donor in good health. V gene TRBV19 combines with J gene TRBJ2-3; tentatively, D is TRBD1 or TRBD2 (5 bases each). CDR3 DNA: TGTGCCAGTAGTACAGGGACCTCATTGTCAGATACGCAGTATTTT. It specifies CASSTGTSLSDTQYF.